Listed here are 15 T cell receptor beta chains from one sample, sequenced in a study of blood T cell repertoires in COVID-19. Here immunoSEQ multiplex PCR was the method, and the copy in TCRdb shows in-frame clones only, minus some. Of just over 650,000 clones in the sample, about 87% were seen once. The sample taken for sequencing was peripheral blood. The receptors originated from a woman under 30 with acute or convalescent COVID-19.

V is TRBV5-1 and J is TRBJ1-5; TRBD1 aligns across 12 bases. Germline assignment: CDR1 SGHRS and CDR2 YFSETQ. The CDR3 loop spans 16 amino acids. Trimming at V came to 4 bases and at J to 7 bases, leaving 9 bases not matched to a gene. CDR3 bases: TGCGCCAGCAGCAGAGGGGACAGGGGGCTTGAACAGCCCCAGCATTTT. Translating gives CASSRGDRGLEQPQHF. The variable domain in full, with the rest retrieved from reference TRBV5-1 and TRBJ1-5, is KAGVTQTPRYLIKTRGQQVTLSCSPISGHRSVSWYQQTPGQGLQFLFEYFSETQRNKGNFPGRFSGRQFSNSRSEMNVSTLELGDSALYLCASSRGDRGLEQPQHFGDGTRLSIL.

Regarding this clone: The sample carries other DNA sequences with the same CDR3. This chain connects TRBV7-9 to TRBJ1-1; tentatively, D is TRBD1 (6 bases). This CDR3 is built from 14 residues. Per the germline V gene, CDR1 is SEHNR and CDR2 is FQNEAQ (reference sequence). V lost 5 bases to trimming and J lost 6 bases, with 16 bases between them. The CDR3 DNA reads TGTGCCAGCAGCCTGCAAGGGGGAGTCGCTGAAGCTTTCTTT. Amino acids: CASSLQGGVAEAFF.

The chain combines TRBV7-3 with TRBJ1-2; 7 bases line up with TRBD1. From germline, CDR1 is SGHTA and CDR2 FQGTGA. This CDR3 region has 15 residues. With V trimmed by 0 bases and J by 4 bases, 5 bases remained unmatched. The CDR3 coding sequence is TGTGCCAGCAGCTTAACCGCAGGGGGTTTCTATGGCTACACCTTC. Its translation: CASSLTAGGFYGYTF.

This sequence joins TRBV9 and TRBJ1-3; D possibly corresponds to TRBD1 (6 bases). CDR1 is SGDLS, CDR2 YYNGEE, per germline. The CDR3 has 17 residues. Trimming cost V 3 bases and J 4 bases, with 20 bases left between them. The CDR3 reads CASSARKLQGTGNTIYF. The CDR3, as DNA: TGTGCCAGCAGCGCCCGAAAGCTACAGGGAACGGGAAACACCATATATTTT.

The CDR3 loop reads CASSPGVEGYTF. The CDR3 DNA reads TGTGCCAGCAGCCCAGGGGTTGAGGGCTACACCTTC. The chain uses TRBV12-3 or TRBV12-4 and TRBJ1-2; D possibly corresponds to TRBD1 (6 bases). Trimming took off 6 bases at V and 8 bases at J, with 13 bases between the two ends. The CDR3 runs to 12 residues.

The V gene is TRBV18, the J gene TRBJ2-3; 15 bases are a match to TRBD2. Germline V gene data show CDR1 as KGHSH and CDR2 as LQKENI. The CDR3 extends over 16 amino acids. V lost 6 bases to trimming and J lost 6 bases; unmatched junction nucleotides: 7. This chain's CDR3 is CASSLGLAGGSDTQYF. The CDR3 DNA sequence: TGTGCCAGCTCCCTTGGACTAGCGGGGGGGAGCGATACGCAGTATTTT. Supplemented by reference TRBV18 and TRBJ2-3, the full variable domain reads NAGVMQNPRHLVRRRGQEARLRCSPMKGHSHVYWYRQLPEEGLKFMVYLQKENIIDESGMPKERFSAEFPKEGPSILRIQQVVRGDSAAYFCASSLGLAGGSDTQYFGPGTRLTVL.

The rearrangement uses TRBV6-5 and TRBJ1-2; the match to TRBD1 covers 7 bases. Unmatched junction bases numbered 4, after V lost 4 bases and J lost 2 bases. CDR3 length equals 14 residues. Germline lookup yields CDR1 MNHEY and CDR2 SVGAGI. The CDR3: CASSSGTANYGYTF. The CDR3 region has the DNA TGTGCCAGCAGTTCGGGGACAGCCAACTATGGCTACACCTTC.

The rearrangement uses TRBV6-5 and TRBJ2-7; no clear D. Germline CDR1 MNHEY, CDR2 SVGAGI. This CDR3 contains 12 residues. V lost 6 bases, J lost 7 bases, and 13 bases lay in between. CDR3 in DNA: TGTGCCAGCAGACGCACAGTCCTGGAGCAGTACTTC. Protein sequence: CASRRTVLEQYF.

The DNA of the CDR3 is TGTGCCTGGCAGGGCCTGAGCTCCTACAATGAGCAGTTCTTC. Translating gives CAWQGLSSYNEQFF. This chain links TRBV30 with TRBJ2-1; TRBD1 is a possible D gene (5 bases). Trimming took off 5 bases at V and 0 bases at J, with 11 bases between the two ends. From germline, CDR1 is GTSNPN and CDR2 SVGIG (reference sequence). This CDR3 region has 14 residues.

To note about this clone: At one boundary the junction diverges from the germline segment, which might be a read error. CDR3 DNA sequence: TGCAGCGTAGAAGATAGCGGGGGAGTTGGCCTCTACGAGCAGTACTTC. It encodes CSVEDSGGVGLYEQYF. The V and J genes are TRBV29-1 and TRBJ2-7; TRBD2 aligns across 9 bases. Germline V gene lookup returns CDR1 SQVTM and CDR2 ANQGSEA. The CDR3 runs 16 residues.

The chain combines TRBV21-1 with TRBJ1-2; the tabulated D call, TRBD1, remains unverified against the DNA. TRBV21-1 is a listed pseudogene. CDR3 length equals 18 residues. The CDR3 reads CASSKARGQGARVHGYTF. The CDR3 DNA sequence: TGTGCCAGCAGCAAAGCGAGGGGACAGGGGGCGCGAGTCCATGGCTACACCTTC.

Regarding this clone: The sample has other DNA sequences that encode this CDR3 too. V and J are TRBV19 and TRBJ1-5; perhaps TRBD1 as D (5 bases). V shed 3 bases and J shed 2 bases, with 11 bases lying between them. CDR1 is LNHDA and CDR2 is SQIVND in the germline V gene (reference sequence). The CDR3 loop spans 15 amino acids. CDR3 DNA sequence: TGTGCCAGTAGTATGGTCAGGGCGGGCAATCAGCCCCAGCATTTT. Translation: CASSMVRAGNQPQHF. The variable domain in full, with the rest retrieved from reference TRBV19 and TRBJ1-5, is DGGITQSPKYLFRKEGQNVTLSCEQNLNHDAMYWYRQDPGQGLRLIYYSQIVNDFQKGDIAEGYSVSREKKESFPLTVTSAQKNPTAFYLCASSMVRAGNQPQHFGDGTRLSIL.

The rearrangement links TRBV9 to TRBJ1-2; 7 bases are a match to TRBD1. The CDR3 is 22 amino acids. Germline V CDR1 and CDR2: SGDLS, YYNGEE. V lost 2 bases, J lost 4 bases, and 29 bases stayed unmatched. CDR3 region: CASSVKRPGTDNLSRGFYGYTF. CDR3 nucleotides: TGTGCCAGCAGCGTCAAACGTCCCGGGACAGATAACCTCAGTCGGGGTTTCTATGGCTACACCTTC. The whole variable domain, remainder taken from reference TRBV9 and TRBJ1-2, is DSGVTQTPKHLITATGQRVTLRCSPRSGDLSVYWYQQSLDQGLQFLIQYYNGEERAKGNILERFSAQQFPDLHSELNLSSLELGDSALYFCASSVKRPGTDNLSRGFYGYTFGSGTRLTVV.

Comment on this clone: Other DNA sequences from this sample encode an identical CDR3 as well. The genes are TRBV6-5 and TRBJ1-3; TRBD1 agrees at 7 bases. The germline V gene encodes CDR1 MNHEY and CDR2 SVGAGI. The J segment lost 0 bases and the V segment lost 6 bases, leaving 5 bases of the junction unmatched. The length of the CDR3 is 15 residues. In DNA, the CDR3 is TGTGCCAGCAGCCCCACAGGGGTCTCTGGAAACACCATATATTTT. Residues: CASSPTGVSGNTIYF.

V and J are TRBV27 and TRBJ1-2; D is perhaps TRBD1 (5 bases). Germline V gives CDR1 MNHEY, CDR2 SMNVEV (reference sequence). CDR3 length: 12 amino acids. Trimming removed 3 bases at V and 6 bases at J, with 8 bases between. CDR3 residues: CASSFGGNGYTF. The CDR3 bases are TGTGCCAGCAGTTTTGGGGGGAATGGCTACACCTTC.